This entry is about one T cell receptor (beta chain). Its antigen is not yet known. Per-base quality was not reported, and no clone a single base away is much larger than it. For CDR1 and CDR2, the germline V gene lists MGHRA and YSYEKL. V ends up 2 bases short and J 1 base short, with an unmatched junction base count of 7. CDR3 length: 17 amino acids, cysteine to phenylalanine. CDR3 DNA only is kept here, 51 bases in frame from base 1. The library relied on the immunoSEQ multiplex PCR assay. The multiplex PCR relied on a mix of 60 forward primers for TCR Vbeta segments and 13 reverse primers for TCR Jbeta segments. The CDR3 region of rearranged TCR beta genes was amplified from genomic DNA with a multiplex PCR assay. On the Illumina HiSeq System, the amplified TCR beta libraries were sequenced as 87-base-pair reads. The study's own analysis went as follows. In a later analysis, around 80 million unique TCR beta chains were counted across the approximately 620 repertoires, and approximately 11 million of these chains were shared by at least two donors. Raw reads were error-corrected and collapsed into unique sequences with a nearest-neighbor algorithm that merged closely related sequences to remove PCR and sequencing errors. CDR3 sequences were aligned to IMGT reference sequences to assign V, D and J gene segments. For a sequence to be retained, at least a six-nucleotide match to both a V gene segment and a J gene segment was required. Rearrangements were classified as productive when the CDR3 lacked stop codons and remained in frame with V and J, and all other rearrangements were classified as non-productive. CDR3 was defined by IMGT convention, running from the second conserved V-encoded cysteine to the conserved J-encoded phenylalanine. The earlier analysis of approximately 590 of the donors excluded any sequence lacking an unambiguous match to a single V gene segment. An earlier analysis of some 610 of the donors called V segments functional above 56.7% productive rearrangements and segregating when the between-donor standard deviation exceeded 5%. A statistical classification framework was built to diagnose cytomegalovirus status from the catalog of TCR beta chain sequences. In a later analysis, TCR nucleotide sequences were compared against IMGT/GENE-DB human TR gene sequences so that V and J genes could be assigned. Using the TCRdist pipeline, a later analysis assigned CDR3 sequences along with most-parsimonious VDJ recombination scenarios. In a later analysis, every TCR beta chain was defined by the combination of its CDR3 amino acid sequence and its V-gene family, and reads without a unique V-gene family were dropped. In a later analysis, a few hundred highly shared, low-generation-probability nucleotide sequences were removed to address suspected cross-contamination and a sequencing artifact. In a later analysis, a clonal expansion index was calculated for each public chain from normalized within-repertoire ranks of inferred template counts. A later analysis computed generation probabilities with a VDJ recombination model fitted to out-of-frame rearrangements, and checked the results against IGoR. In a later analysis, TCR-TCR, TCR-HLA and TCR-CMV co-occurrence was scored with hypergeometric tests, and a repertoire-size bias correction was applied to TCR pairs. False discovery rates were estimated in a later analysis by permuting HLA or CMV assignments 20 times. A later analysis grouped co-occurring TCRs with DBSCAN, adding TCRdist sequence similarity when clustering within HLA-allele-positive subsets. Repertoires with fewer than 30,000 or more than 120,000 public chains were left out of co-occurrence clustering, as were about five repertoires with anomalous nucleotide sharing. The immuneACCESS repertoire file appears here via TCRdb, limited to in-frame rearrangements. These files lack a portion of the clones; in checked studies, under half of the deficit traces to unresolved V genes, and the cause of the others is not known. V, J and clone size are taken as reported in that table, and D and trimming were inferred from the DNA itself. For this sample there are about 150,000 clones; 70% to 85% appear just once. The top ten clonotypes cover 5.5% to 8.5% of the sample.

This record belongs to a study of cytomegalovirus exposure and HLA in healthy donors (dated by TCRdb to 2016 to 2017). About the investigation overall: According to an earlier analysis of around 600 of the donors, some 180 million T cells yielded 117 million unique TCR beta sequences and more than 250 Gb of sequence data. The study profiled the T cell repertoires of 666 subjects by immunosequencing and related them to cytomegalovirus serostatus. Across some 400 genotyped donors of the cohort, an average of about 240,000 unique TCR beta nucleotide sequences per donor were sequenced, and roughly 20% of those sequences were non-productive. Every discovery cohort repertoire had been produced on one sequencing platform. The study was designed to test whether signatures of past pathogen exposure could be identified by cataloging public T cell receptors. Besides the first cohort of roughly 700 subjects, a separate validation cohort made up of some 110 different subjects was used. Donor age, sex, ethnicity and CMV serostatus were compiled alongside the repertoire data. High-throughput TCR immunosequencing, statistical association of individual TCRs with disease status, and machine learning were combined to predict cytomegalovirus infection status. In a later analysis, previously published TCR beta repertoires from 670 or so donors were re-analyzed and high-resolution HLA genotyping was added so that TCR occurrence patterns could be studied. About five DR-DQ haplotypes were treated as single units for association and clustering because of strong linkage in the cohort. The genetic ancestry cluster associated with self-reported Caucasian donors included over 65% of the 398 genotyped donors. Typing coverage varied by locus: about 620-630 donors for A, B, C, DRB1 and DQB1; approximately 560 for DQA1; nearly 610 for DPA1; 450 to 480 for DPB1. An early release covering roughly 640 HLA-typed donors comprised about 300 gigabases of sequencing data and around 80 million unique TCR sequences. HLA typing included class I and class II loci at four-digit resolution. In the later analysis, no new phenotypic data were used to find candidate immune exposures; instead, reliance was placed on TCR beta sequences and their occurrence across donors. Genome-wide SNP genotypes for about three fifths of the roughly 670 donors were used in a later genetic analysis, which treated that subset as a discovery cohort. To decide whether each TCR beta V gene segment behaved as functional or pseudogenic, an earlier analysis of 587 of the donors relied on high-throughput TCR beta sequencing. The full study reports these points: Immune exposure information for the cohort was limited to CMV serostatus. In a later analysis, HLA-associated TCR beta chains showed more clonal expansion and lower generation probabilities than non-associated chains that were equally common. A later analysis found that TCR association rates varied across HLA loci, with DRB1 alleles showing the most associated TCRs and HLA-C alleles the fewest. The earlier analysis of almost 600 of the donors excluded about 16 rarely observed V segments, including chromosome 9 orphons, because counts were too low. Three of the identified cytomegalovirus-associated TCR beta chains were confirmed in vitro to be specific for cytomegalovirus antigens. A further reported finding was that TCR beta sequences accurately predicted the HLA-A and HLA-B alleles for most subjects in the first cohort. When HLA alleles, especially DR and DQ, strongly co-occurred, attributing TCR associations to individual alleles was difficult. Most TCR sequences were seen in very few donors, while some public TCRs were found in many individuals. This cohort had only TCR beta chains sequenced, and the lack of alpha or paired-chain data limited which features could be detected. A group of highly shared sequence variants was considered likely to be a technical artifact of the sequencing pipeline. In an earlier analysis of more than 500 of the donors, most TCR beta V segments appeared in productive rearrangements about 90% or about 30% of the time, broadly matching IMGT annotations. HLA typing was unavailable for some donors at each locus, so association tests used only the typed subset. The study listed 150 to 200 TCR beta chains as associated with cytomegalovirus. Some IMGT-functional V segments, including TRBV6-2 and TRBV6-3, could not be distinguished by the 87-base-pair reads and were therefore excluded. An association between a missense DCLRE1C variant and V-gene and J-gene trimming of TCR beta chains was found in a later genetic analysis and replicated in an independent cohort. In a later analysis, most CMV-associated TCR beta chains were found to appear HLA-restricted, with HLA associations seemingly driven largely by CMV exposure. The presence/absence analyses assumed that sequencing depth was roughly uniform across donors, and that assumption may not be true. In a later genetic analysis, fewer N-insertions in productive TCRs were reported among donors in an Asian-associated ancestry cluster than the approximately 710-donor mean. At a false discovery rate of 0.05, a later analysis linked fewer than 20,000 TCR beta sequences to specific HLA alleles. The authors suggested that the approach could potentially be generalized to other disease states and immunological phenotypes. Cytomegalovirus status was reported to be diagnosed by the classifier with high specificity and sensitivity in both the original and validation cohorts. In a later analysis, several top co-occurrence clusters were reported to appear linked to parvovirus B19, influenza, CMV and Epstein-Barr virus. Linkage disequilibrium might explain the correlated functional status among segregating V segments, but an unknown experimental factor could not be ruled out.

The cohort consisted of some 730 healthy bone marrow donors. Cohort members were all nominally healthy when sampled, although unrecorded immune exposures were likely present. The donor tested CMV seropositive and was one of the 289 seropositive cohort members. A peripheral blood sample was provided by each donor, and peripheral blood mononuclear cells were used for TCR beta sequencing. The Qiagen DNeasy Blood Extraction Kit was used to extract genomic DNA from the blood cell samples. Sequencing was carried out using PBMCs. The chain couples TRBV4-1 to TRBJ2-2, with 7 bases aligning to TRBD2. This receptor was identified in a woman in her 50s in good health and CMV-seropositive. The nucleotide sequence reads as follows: TGCGCCAGCAGCCAAATCTGGGCTAGCGGGAACACCGGGGAGCTGTTTTTT. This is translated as CASSQIWASGNTGELFF.